This T cell receptor beta chain derives from a study of cytomegalovirus exposure and HLA in healthy donors (dated by TCRdb to about 2017). Regarding the study in general: In an earlier analysis of approximately 500 of the donors, 250 to 350 Gb of sequence data and roughly 100 million unique TCR beta sequences from about 190 million T cells were reported. The study combined high-throughput TCR immunosequencing, statistical association of individual TCRs with disease status, and machine learning to predict cytomegalovirus infection status. Besides the first cohort of roughly 660 subjects, a separate validation cohort made up of 90 to 150 different subjects was used. Across some 400 genotyped donors of the cohort, an average of about 200,000 unique TCR beta nucleotide sequences per donor were sequenced, and approximately 17% of those sequences were non-productive. In an earlier analysis of 587 of the donors, high-throughput TCR beta sequencing was used to judge whether each TCR beta V gene segment behaved as functional or pseudogenic. A later genetic analysis used genome-wide SNP genotypes for about 60% of the roughly 700 donors, treating that subset as a discovery cohort. Every repertoire in the discovery cohort had been generated on one and the same sequencing platform. An early release that covered about 600 HLA-typed donors contained approximately 300 gigabases of sequencing data and some 87 million unique TCR sequences. Roughly five DR-DQ haplotypes were handled as single units for association and clustering, since linkage in the cohort was strong. HLA typing covered class I and class II loci at four-digit resolution. The T cell repertoires of around 670 subjects were profiled by immunosequencing and related to cytomegalovirus serostatus. The study aimed to test whether cataloging public T cell receptors could reveal signatures of past pathogen exposure. Rather than using new phenotypic data, the later analysis identified candidate immune exposures from TCR beta sequences and from how often those sequences occurred across donors. The number of donors typed differed by locus, with roughly 620-630 for A, B, C, DRB1 and DQB1, roughly 520 for DQA1, about 610 for DPA1, and some 440 for DPB1. Alongside the repertoire data, information on donor age, sex, ethnicity and CMV serostatus was compiled. In a later analysis, previously published TCR beta repertoires from hundreds of donors were re-analyzed and high-resolution HLA genotyping was added so that TCR occurrence patterns could be studied. Of the roughly 400 genotyped donors, approximately 82% fell in the genetic ancestry cluster associated with self-reported Caucasian donors.

V lost 5 bases and J lost 6 bases, and the count of bases not matched to a germline gene is 5. Taken from cysteine to phenylalanine, the CDR3 has 13 residues. Left in the record is the CDR3 DNA by itself, 39 bases read in frame from the first base. For CDR1 and CDR2, the germline V gene lists WSHSY and SAAADI. On this clone: The specificity of this receptor is unknown. Within one base of it there is no much larger clone, and no base qualities were kept.

Findings and caveats that apply to the study as a whole: The only immune exposure information available for the cohort was CMV serostatus. In a later genetic analysis, a missense DCLRE1C variant was associated with V-gene and J-gene trimming of TCR beta chains, and the association was replicated in an independent cohort. The presence/absence analyses assumed that sequencing depth was roughly uniform across donors, and that assumption may not be true. According to a later analysis, parvovirus B19, influenza, CMV and Epstein-Barr virus appeared linked to several top co-occurrence clusters. In an earlier analysis of around 600 of the donors, most TCR beta V segments appeared in productive rearrangements about 87% or about 30% of the time, broadly matching IMGT annotations. At a false discovery rate of 0.05, a later analysis linked about 16,000 TCR beta sequences to specific HLA alleles. The study gave a list of 150 to 200 TCR beta chains associated with cytomegalovirus. Because counts were too low, some 16 rarely observed V segments, including chromosome 9 orphons, were excluded from the earlier analysis of 587 of the donors. A cluster of highly shared sequence variants was judged likely to be a technical artifact of the sequencing pipeline. In vitro tests confirmed that three of the cytomegalovirus-associated TCR beta chains recognize cytomegalovirus antigens. Most TCR sequences were observed very rarely across donors, whereas some public TCRs were present in many individuals. A further reported finding was that TCR beta sequences accurately predicted the HLA-A and HLA-B alleles for most subjects in the first cohort. Correlated functional status among segregating V segments might reflect linkage disequilibrium, but an unknown experimental factor could not be ruled out. In a later genetic analysis, fewer N-insertions in productive TCRs were reported among donors in an Asian-associated ancestry cluster than the 666-donor mean. Because HLA typing was missing for some donors at each locus, association tests included only the typed subset. The 87-base-pair reads could not distinguish some IMGT-functional V segments, including TRBV6-2 and TRBV6-3, so those segments were excluded. Cytomegalovirus status was reported to be diagnosed by the classifier with high specificity and sensitivity in both the original and validation cohorts. A later analysis found that HLA-associated TCR beta chains were more clonally expanded and had lower generation probabilities than equally common non-associated chains. The cohort was sequenced for TCR beta chains only, and without alpha or paired-chain data the features that could be detected were limited. Assigning TCR associations to individual alleles was difficult when HLA alleles, especially DR and DQ, strongly co-occurred. According to a later analysis, most CMV-associated TCR beta chains appeared to be HLA-restricted, and the HLA associations seemed to be driven largely by CMV exposure. In a later analysis, TCR association rates were found to vary across HLA loci, with the most associated TCRs seen for DRB1 alleles and the fewest for HLA-C alleles. The authors suggested that the approach could potentially be generalized to other disease states and immunological phenotypes.

In total, roughly 710 healthy bone marrow donors made up the cohort. At the time of sampling, all cohort members were nominally healthy, though unrecorded immune exposures were likely present. The donor tested CMV seronegative and was one of the 352 seronegative cohort members. Every donor gave a peripheral blood sample, and the peripheral blood mononuclear cells from that sample were used for TCR beta sequencing. The Qiagen DNeasy Blood Extraction Kit was used to extract genomic DNA from the blood cell samples. Preparation of the library involved the immunoSEQ multiplex PCR assay. For the multiplex PCR, a mixture combining 60 forward primers for TCR Vbeta segments and 13 reverse primers for TCR Jbeta segments was used. The CDR3 region of rearranged TCR beta genes was amplified from genomic DNA by a multiplex PCR assay. The amplified TCR beta libraries were sequenced on the Illumina HiSeq System as 87-base-pair reads. Under the source paper's analysis protocol: In a later analysis, some 80 million unique TCR beta chains were counted across the 650 to 700 repertoires, and approximately 11 million of these chains were shared by at least two donors. A nearest-neighbor algorithm error-corrected the raw reads and collapsed the reads into unique sequences, merging closely related sequences to remove PCR and sequencing errors. To assign V, D and J gene segments, CDR3 sequences were aligned to IMGT reference sequences. For a sequence to be retained, at least a six-nucleotide match to both a V gene segment and a J gene segment was required. A rearrangement was called productive if the CDR3 had no stop codons and remained in frame with V and J, and every other rearrangement was called non-productive. CDR3 was defined by IMGT convention, running from the second conserved V-encoded cysteine to the conserved J-encoded phenylalanine. Sequences without an unambiguous match to a single V gene segment were excluded from the earlier analysis of about 640 of the donors. An earlier analysis of a few hundred of the donors classified V segments as functional when productive rearrangements were above 56.7% and as segregating when the standard deviation between donors was above 5%. A statistical classification framework was developed to diagnose cytomegalovirus status using the catalog of TCR beta chain sequences. V and J gene assignment, in a later analysis, came from comparing TCR nucleotide sequences with IMGT/GENE-DB human TR gene sequences. In a later analysis, CDR3 sequences and most-parsimonious VDJ recombination scenarios were assigned using the TCRdist pipeline. A later analysis defined each TCR beta chain by its CDR3 amino acid sequence plus V-gene family, and excluded reads lacking a unique V-gene family. As a way to deal with suspected cross-contamination and a sequencing artifact, a later analysis dropped 450 to 600 nucleotide sequences that were highly shared and had low generation probability. For each public chain, a later analysis derived a clonal expansion index from normalized ranks of inferred template counts within each repertoire. In a later analysis, generation probabilities were computed using a VDJ recombination model fitted to out-of-frame rearrangements, and the results were checked against IGoR. A later analysis scored TCR-TCR, TCR-HLA and TCR-CMV co-occurrence with hypergeometric tests, applying a repertoire-size bias correction to TCR pairs. False discovery rates were estimated in a later analysis by permuting HLA or CMV assignments 20 times. A later analysis grouped co-occurring TCRs with DBSCAN, adding TCRdist sequence similarity when clustering within HLA-allele-positive subsets. Co-occurrence clustering excluded repertoires with fewer than 30,000 or more than 120,000 public chains, plus five with anomalous nucleotide sharing. The source is immuneACCESS, and TCRdb retained only in-frame sequences with V and J called. Part of the clones is not carried over; for the studies checked, unresolved V genes explain less than half of this, and the remainder is unexplained. Clonal size and the V and J genes are those of that table, whereas D and trimming came from the DNA. Within this sample are a few hundred thousand clones, with approximately 80% of them counted one time only. The biggest ten clones account for roughly 3% of the sample.

The V gene is TRBV10-2 and the J gene is TRBJ1-2, with 8 bases in between that match TRBD1. The sequenced sample consisted of PBMCs. This clonotype was sampled from a woman in her thirties in good health and CMV-seronegative. CDR3 loop: CASSTTGADGYTF. At the DNA level, the sequence is TGCGCCAGCAGTACGACAGGGGCAGATGGCTACACCTTC.